The 20 T cell receptor beta chains reported below all come from one sample, sequenced in a study of shared clonotypes between healthy human individuals. Data came from immunoSEQ multiplex PCR; TCRdb stores just in-frame clones and leaves some out. The sample yields about 2.4 million clones, 80% to 95% seen once. The source material was naive CD4+ T cells from PBMCs. Subset: CD45RA+ positively selected. The receptors derive from a man aged 18 to 30 in good health. Some clones in this sample may be carry-over from other donors' samples.

The CDR3 DNA reads TGCGCCAGCAGCCAAGATCCGAGACTAGCGGGAGGGCCCGGTGAGCAGTTCTTC. Translation gives CASSQDPRLAGGPGEQFF. This chain links TRBV4-1 with TRBJ2-1; 14 bases align to TRBD2. This CDR3 has 18 amino acids. CDR1 and CDR2 from the germline V gene are MGHRA and YSYEKL. Trimming cost V 0 bases and J 9 bases; bases outside gene matches: 10.

The chain links TRBV10-1 to TRBJ2-6; D uncertain. CDR1 is WNHNN, CDR2 SYGVQD, per germline (reference sequence). The length of the CDR3 is 20 residues. V lost 0 bases and J lost 0, with 18 bases in between. This CDR3 reads CASSESRNPLHCSGANVLTF. CDR3 nucleotides: TGCGCCAGCAGTGAGTCAAGGAACCCCCTCCACTGCTCTGGGGCCAACGTCCTGACTTTC.

This clone has only a few counts. Other nucleotide sequences in the sample specify the same CDR3. V gene TRBV5-1 combines with J gene TRBJ1-1; a weak D match, TRBD1 (6 bases). Looked up from germline, CDR1 is SGHRS and CDR2 is YFSETQ. Trimming removed 5 bases from V and 0 bases from J, with 11 bases in between. This CDR3 contains 14 residues. The CDR3 coding sequence is TGCGCCAGCAGTTTACAGGGAATGAACACTGAAGCTTTCTTT. This gives the protein CASSLQGMNTEAFF.

The chain joins TRBV27 to TRBJ2-1; 8 nucleotides line up with TRBD2. Per germline, CDR1 MNHEY and CDR2 SMNVEV (reference sequence). V was pared by 2 bases and J by 5 bases, with 5 bases of the junction left unmatched. This CDR3 is built from 15 residues. CDR3 protein: CASSLRTSLNNEQFF. The DNA for the CDR3 is TGTGCCAGCAGTTTACGGACTAGCCTAAACAATGAGCAGTTCTTC.

This sequence joins TRBV7-2 and TRBJ2-3; 7 bases align to TRBD1. This CDR3 is 14 amino acids long. From germline, CDR1 is SGHTA and CDR2 FQGNSA. V lost 4 bases, J lost 3 bases, and 4 bases stayed unmatched. The DNA of the CDR3 is TGTGCCAGCAGCTCCGGACAGGCTACAGATACGCAGTATTTT. Protein sequence: CASSSGQATDTQYF.

In this sample, this clone turned up once. The rearrangement uses TRBV7-2 and TRBJ2-3; possibly TRBD2 for D (6 bases). Trimming pared 1 base from V and 0 bases from J, leaving 14 bases between. Germline V gene sequence: CDR1 SGHTA, CDR2 FQGNSA. This CDR3 region has 17 residues. In nucleotides, the CDR3 is TGTGCCAGCAGCTTAGGTTATCGCGGGACTAGCACAGATACGCAGTATTTT. Translating gives CASSLGYRGTSTDTQYF. Full variable domain (remainder filled in from reference TRBV7-2 and TRBJ2-3): GAGVSQSPSNKVTEKGKDVELRCDPISGHTALYWYRQSLGQGLEFLIYFQGNSAPDKSGLPSDRFSAERTGGSVSTLTIQRTQQEDSAVYLCASSLGYRGTSTDTQYFGPGTRLTVL.

The chain recombines TRBV25-1 with TRBJ2-1; D assignment may be TRBD1 or TRBD2 (5 bases each). The CDR3 sequence is 10 residues long. Trimming stripped 7 bases from V and 10 bases from J, with 8 bases between. Germline lookup yields CDR1 MGHDK and CDR2 SYGVNS. The CDR3 spells CASIGAEQFF. The CDR3 nucleotides are TGTGCCAGCATCGGGGCCGAGCAGTTCTTC.

The chain employs TRBV7-9 and TRBJ2-1; tentatively, D is TRBD1 (5 bases). The V gene lost 5 bases and the J gene lost 8 bases, with 19 bases spanning the gap. This CDR3 region has 15 residues. In germline, CDR1 is SEHNR, CDR2 FQNEAQ (reference sequence). CDR3 region: CASSPRQLSGHEQFF. DNA of the CDR3: TGTGCCAGCAGCCCCAGACAGCTATCGGGCCATGAGCAGTTCTTC.

The V and J genes are TRBV28 and TRBJ2-5; possible D gene TRBD2, 5 bases. The CDR3 has 17 residues. V was trimmed by 2 bases and J by 5 bases, leaving 21 bases between them. CDR1 MDHEN and CDR2 SYDVKM come from the germline V gene. CDR3 nucleotide sequence: TGTGCCAGCAGTTTAGGTGCTAGCTCTTCCCGATGGGAGACCCAGTACTTC. Its translation: CASSLGASSSRWETQYF.

The chain carries TRBV28 and TRBJ1-1; TRBD1 matches at 8 bases. J gave up 4 bases and V 6 bases, and 10 bases lay outside the gene matches. The CDR3 runs 15 residues. Germline CDR1 MDHEN, CDR2 SYDVKM. CDR3 sequence reads: CASRIPGQGGTEAFF. The DNA for the CDR3 is TGTGCCAGCAGAATTCCCGGACAGGGTGGCACTGAAGCTTTCTTT.

The chain couples TRBV29-1 to TRBJ2-1, with D possibly being TRBD2 (6 bases). The ends were cut back, 1 base at V and 4 bases at J, with 14 bases in the middle. The CDR3 spans 15 residues. Germline CDR1 reads SQVTM; CDR2 reads ANQGSEA. The CDR3 DNA is TGCAGCGTTGAAGGGCGGGGTTTACGTTACAATGAGCAGTTCTTC. It specifies CSVEGRGLRYNEQFF.

Here the CDR3 DNA reads TGTGCCAGCAGCGTAGCGGACAGGAAAGAGACCCAGTACTTC. It specifies CASSVADRKETQYF. V usage is TRBV9 and J usage is TRBJ2-5, with 7 bases matching TRBD1. Unmatched junction bases numbered 2, after V lost 0 bases and J lost 3 bases. Germline V lookup: CDR1 SGDLS, CDR2 YYNGEE. The CDR3 contains 14 residues.

The rearrangement uses TRBV2 and TRBJ2-3; perhaps TRBD2 as D (7 bases). Germline V lookup: CDR1 SNHLY, CDR2 FYNNEI. The V end lost 7 bases, the J end lost 0 bases, and 11 bases lay between the germline ends. This CDR3 region has 14 residues. DNA for the CDR3: TGTGCCAGCATTCGGGGGGCGAGCACAGATACGCAGTATTTT. Its translation: CASIRGASTDTQYF.

The chain links TRBV6-1 to TRBJ2-1, with TRBD2 as a possible D gene (5 bases). Trimming removed 11 bases at V and 2 bases at J, with 13 bases between. Germline CDR1 is MNHNS and CDR2 is SASEGT. This CDR3 region has 13 residues. CDR3 in amino acids: CASRASTYNEQFF. The CDR3 nucleotides read TGTGCCTCGCGGGCTTCGACCTACAATGAGCAGTTCTTC.

This clone was seen only once. This chain links TRBV28 with TRBJ2-5; D is possibly TRBD1 (5 bases). Trimming cost V 9 bases and J 5 bases, with 16 bases left between them. The CDR3 covers 13 residues. CDR1 is MDHEN and CDR2 is SYDVKM in the germline V gene. Here the CDR3 reads CASATARRETQYF. The DNA for the CDR3 is TGTGCCAGTGCGACAGCGAGGCGGGAGACCCAGTACTTC.

The chain carries TRBV6-6 and TRBJ2-7, with 7 bases matching TRBD2. J gave up 2 bases and V 6 bases, and 7 bases lay outside the gene matches. From germline, CDR1 is MNHNY and CDR2 SVGAGI (reference sequence). CDR3 length equals 14 residues. The CDR3 region is CASRPGGSTYEQYF. The CDR3 nucleotides are TGTGCCAGCAGACCGGGGGGTTCCACCTACGAGCAGTACTTC.

This chain connects TRBV10-1 to TRBJ1-4; D ambiguous. Germline V gene data show CDR1 as WNHNN and CDR2 as SYGVQD (reference sequence). CDR3 length: 14 amino acids. V lost 3 bases and J 8 bases, leaving 13 bases between the germline ends. The CDR3 nucleotides are TGCGCCAGCAGTGATAGTACGGCGAGGGAAAAACTGTTTTTT. It encodes CASSDSTAREKLFF.

V and J are TRBV21-1 and TRBJ2-7; TRBD1 reflects the table's D call only, with no check against the DNA. TRBV21-1 is designated a pseudogene. CDR3 length equals 16 residues. This CDR3 is CASSISGTGGYYEQYF. The CDR3 DNA is TGTGCCAGCAGCATCTCGGGGACAGGGGGATACTACGAGCAGTACTTC.

The chain combines TRBV28 with TRBJ1-2, with D uncertain. The CDR3 is made up of 14 amino acids. CDR1 is MDHEN and CDR2 is SYDVKM in the germline V gene. The ends were cut back, 5 bases at V and 8 bases at J, with 18 bases in the middle. The CDR3 DNA follows: TGTGCCAGCAGTCCGGTCTGGGCCGGGAGGGGCTACACCTTC. Amino acid sequence: CASSPVWAGRGYTF.

For the CDR3, the DNA is TGCGCCAGCAGCTTGGGACGAAACCTCGGGGGAGCCACAGATACGCAGTATTTT. Its translation is CASSLGRNLGGATDTQYF. This sequence joins TRBV5-1 and TRBJ2-3; possible D gene TRBD2, 6 bases. This CDR3 is built from 18 residues. Germline values: CDR1 SGHRS, CDR2 YFSETQ. The V end lost 0 bases, the J end lost 2 bases, and 19 bases lay between the germline ends.